This passage covers 5 T cell receptor beta chains from one sample sequenced in a study of shared clonotypes between healthy human individuals. In the naive CD8 group, cells lacked CD45RO and were positively selected for CCR7, so terminally differentiated effector memory CD45RA+ cells were left out. Profiled with immunoSEQ multiplex PCR; TCRdb holds only in-frame clones, not every one. The data hold about 2.2 million clones, with 90% to 95% observed a single time. The sequencing sample was made of naive CD8+ T cells from PBMCs. The origin of the receptors is a man aged 18 to 35 in good health. Some clones in this sample may be carry-over from other donors' samples.

As regards this clone: The same CDR3 also results from other DNA sequences found in this sample. The chain recombines TRBV19 with TRBJ2-7; possible D gene TRBD1, 6 bases. CDR1 LNHDA and CDR2 SQIVND come from the germline V gene (reference sequence). CDR3 length: 12 residues. Trimming removed 6 bases from V and 3 bases from J, with 9 bases in between. CDR3: CASSTGYYEQYF. In DNA form, the CDR3 reads TGTGCCAGTAGCACAGGGTACTACGAGCAGTACTTC.

This clone has a single count. V and J are TRBV27 and TRBJ2-1; 13 bases agree with TRBD2. Germline V gene sequence: CDR1 MNHEY, CDR2 SMNVEV (reference sequence). V shed 5 bases, J shed 8 bases, and the junction held 6 bases outside the gene matches. The CDR3 runs 15 residues. The CDR3: CASSLTSGRMYEQFF. The CDR3 DNA reads TGTGCCAGCAGTCTGACTAGCGGGAGGATGTATGAGCAGTTCTTC.

Worth noting for this clone: Different DNA sequences within this sample yield the same CDR3. The chain uses TRBV27 and TRBJ2-3, with unresolved D. CDR3 length equals 14 residues. CDR1 and CDR2 (germline): MNHEY, SMNVEV (reference sequence). With 3 bases removed from V and 0 bases from J, the gap between germline ends came to 7 bases. CDR3 DNA sequence: TGTGCCAGCAGTTTGTTAGGTAGCACAGATACGCAGTATTTT. Translated: CASSLLGSTDTQYF.

This clone turned up a few times. This rearrangement joins TRBV27 to TRBJ1-1; no clear D. CDR3 length: 14 residues. Germline V gene sequence: CDR1 MNHEY, CDR2 SMNVEV (reference sequence). V was shortened by 3 bases and J by 0 bases, with 8 bases between the two germline ends. CDR3 sequence reads: CASSFQAMNTEAFF. The CDR3 bases are TGTGCCAGCAGTTTTCAGGCCATGAACACTGAAGCTTTCTTT.

The V gene is TRBV27, the J gene TRBJ2-7; 8 bases are shared with TRBD1. The CDR3 covers 14 residues. Germline trimming cut 6 bases from V and 2 bases from J; bases unmatched to any gene: 6. Germline assignment: CDR1 MNHEY and CDR2 SMNVEV (reference sequence). Here the CDR3 DNA reads TGTGCCAGCAGCATCGACAGGGGACCCTACGAGCAGTACTTC. It encodes CASSIDRGPYEQYF.